This TCR beta chain was captured by sequencing in a study of OX40 agonist ivuxolimab in advanced cancers. Germline CDR1 MNHGY, CDR2 SVAAGI. The CDR3 sequence is 13 residues long. The junction had 5 bases not matched to a gene; V was cut back by 3 bases and J by 9 bases. This table comes from immunoSEQ multiplex PCR, and its TCRdb copy is limited to in-frame clones, with some not included. Found here are 15,000 to 20,000 clones, roughly 91% of them singletons; the top ten hold 67%. The source is an adult with an advanced solid tumor such as melanoma, head and neck, liver or kidney cancer. The rearrangement joins TRBV6-9 to TRBJ1-2, with 9 bases matching TRBD1. The specimen was CD4+ or CD8+ T cells sorted from blood, collected in a trial of the OX40 agonist ivuxolimab. The CDR3 DNA reads as TGTGCCAGCAGTTACTCGACAGGGGGGCGCTACACCTTC. It encodes CASSYSTGGRYTF.